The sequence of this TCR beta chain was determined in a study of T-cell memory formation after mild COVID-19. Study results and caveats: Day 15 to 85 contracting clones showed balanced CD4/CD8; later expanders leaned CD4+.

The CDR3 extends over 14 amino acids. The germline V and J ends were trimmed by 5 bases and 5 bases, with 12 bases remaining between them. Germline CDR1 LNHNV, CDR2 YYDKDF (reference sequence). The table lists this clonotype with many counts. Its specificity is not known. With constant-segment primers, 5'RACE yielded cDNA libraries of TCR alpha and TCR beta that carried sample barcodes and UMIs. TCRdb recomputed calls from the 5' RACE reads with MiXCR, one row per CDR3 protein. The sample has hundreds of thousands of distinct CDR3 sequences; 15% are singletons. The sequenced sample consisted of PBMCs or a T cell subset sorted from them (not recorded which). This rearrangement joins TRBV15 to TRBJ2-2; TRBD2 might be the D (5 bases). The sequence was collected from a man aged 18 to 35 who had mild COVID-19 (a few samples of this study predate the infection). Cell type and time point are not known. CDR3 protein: CATSVGGPTGELFF. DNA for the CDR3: TGTGCCACCAGCGTAGGCGGGCCGACCGGGGAGCTGTTTTTT.